The 29 T cell receptor beta chains given below trace back to one sample, sequenced in a study of PD-L1 blockade in urothelial cancer (dated by TCRdb to the late 2010s). This specimen's time point label, per the study, means: pretreatment peripheral blood. The library was generated by the immunoSEQ multiplex PCR assay. The table comes from immuneACCESS by way of TCRdb, which keeps in-frame sequences with V and J called. Part of the clones is missing from these tables; in studies checked, under half for an unresolved V gene and the rest for unknown reasons. The sample has around 100,000 clones on record, around 90% of them singletons. Together, the top ten hold 1.5% to 2% of the sample. The source material was PBMCs, sampled around atezolizumab (anti-PD-L1) treatment. The receptor source for this set is a man aged 55 to 70 with urothelial cancer.

V gene TRBV2 combines with J gene TRBJ2-1, with TRBD2 identical over 11 bases. The CDR3 runs 14 residues. J lost 6 bases, V lost 6 bases, and 4 bases had no gene match. Germline V gene sequence: CDR1 SNHLY, CDR2 FYNNEI. The chain's CDR3 is CASRIAGGLNEQFF. The CDR3 coding sequence is TGTGCCAGCAGGATAGCGGGGGGGCTCAATGAGCAGTTCTTC.

This chain links TRBV28 with TRBJ1-3; no firm D call. CDR3 length: 15 residues. Germline V gene sequence: CDR1 MDHEN, CDR2 SYDVKM. V lost 1 base to trimming and J lost 1 base, with 8 bases between them. The CDR3 sequence is CASSLSGFSGNTIYF. As DNA, the CDR3 is TGTGCCAGCAGTTTATCGGGGTTTTCTGGAAACACCATATATTTT.

V and J are TRBV7-2 and TRBJ1-2, with 7 bases matching TRBD1. This CDR3 has 16 residues. V shed 5 bases, J shed 2 bases, and the junction held 11 bases outside the gene matches. Germline V CDR1 and CDR2: SGHTA, FQGNSA. This CDR3 reads CASSPSTGVKNYGYTF. The CDR3 DNA reads as TGTGCCAGCAGCCCGAGTACAGGGGTGAAGAACTATGGCTACACCTTC.

The J gene is TRBJ1-5, the V gene TRBV6-1; no definite D call. Germline CDR1 reads MNHNS; CDR2 reads SASEGT. The CDR3 consists of 15 residues. Trimming removed 3 bases at V and 0 bases at J, with 9 bases between. The CDR3 sequence is CASSDTRGSNQPQHF. The CDR3 DNA sequence: TGTGCCAGCAGTGACACTCGGGGTAGCAATCAGCCCCAGCATTTT.

J is TRBJ2-6 and V is TRBV19, with a weak D call TRBD1 (5 bases). Germline values: CDR1 LNHDA, CDR2 SQIVND (reference sequence). This CDR3 contains 15 residues. V lost 5 bases and J 0 bases, leaving 8 bases between the germline ends. The DNA of the CDR3 is TGTGCCAGTAGTTCCACAGGCTCTGGGGCCAACGTCCTGACTTTC. Amino acids: CASSSTGSGANVLTF.

The chain carries TRBV6-5 and TRBJ2-1, with a weak D call TRBD1 (6 bases). There are 12 residues in the CDR3. The germline gives CDR1 MNHEY, CDR2 SVGAGI. V gave up 6 bases and J gave up 16 bases, with 19 bases separating them. Written as DNA, the CDR3 is TGTGCCAGCAGCTCCACGACAGGTCAAAGTTTCTTC. It yields the protein CASSSTTGQSFF.

The chain combines TRBV19 with TRBJ2-7; possibly TRBD1 for D (6 bases). V was cut by 6 bases and J by 3 bases, with 18 bases left in between. Germline V CDR1 and CDR2: LNHDA, SQIVND (reference sequence). CDR3 length: 15 amino acids. The CDR3 DNA sequence: TGTGCCAGTAGCACCTCCCGGGACAAGAACTACGAGCAGTACTTC. This gives the protein CASSTSRDKNYEQYF.

The chain is built from TRBV9 and TRBJ1-1, with 9 bases lining up with TRBD1. The V gene end was trimmed by 3 bases and the J gene end by 5 bases; junction bases not matched to a gene: 5. The CDR3 extends over 14 amino acids. Germline V CDR1 and CDR2: SGDLS, YYNGEE. In DNA form, the CDR3 reads TGTGCCAGCAGCGGGACAGGGGCCGGGACTGAAGCTTTCTTT. Residues: CASSGTGAGTEAFF.

The rearrangement links TRBV6-5 to TRBJ2-7, with D possibly being TRBD2 (5 bases). The CDR3 is 15 amino acids. Trimming took off 6 bases at V and 2 bases at J, with 17 bases between the two ends. CDR1 MNHEY and CDR2 SVGAGI come from the germline V gene. The CDR3 sequence is CASSLSRTPTYEQYF. CDR3 DNA: TGTGCCAGCAGCCTCAGCCGGACTCCAACCTACGAGCAGTACTTC.

This chain links TRBV14 with TRBJ2-5; 10 nucleotides agree with TRBD2. Trimming cost V 2 bases and J 2 bases; bases outside gene matches: 5. Germline CDR1 reads SGHDN; CDR2 reads FVKESK. The CDR3 runs to 16 residues. The CDR3 sequence: CASSQPGLAKQETQYF. The CDR3 DNA sequence: TGTGCCAGCAGCCAACCGGGACTAGCGAAACAAGAGACCCAGTACTTC. The complete variable domain, with remaining parts taken from reference TRBV14 and TRBJ2-5, reads EAGVTQFPSHSVIEKGQTVTLRCDPISGHDNLYWYRRVMGKEIKFLLHFVKESKQDESGMPNNRFLAERTGGTYSTLKVQPAELEDSGVYFCASSQPGLAKQETQYFGPGTRLLVL.

The V gene is TRBV7-3, the J gene TRBJ2-3; 10 nucleotides align to TRBD1. This CDR3 is built from 14 residues. After removal of 5 bases from V and 3 bases from J, the junction contained 2 bases not matched to a gene. Germline assignment: CDR1 SGHTA and CDR2 FQGTGA. The CDR3 nucleotides read TGTGCCAGCAGCCGGACAGGGGGAACAGATACGCAGTATTTT. Translation: CASSRTGGTDTQYF.

The rearrangement uses TRBV28 and TRBJ2-7, with TRBD1 as a possible D gene (6 bases). CDR3 size: 13 residues. The ends were cut back, 5 bases at V and 5 bases at J, with 13 bases in the middle. Germline-derived CDR1 and CDR2 are MDHEN and SYDVKM. The CDR3: CASSLLRGHEQYF. The CDR3 DNA is TGTGCCAGCAGTCTCCTCAGGGGTCACGAGCAGTACTTC.

The chain employs TRBV7-9 and TRBJ2-2; 11 bases fit TRBD1. The CDR3 covers 16 residues. The germline V gene encodes CDR1 SEHNR and CDR2 FQNEAQ (reference sequence). With V trimmed by 2 bases and J by 5 bases, 4 bases remained unmatched. For the CDR3, the DNA is TGTGCCAGCAGCTTAATCGGGACAGGGGGGACCGGGGAGCTGTTTTTT. Protein sequence: CASSLIGTGGTGELFF.

The rearrangement uses TRBV15 and TRBJ1-2, with D tentatively TRBD1 (6 bases). The CDR3 covers 14 residues. Germline values: CDR1 LNHNV, CDR2 YYDKDF (reference sequence). Deletions cut 8 bases from V and 1 base from J, with 14 bases between. CDR3 sequence (DNA): TGTGCCACCGGTCCGGGACACATTAACTATGGCTACACCTTC. This translates into CATGPGHINYGYTF.

This clone was counted a single time. The gene calls are TRBV6-5 and TRBJ2-1; 7 nucleotides match TRBD2. Germline V gene lookup returns CDR1 MNHEY and CDR2 SVGAGI. V shed 0 bases and J 6 bases; nucleotides not matched to a gene: 5. This CDR3 has 15 residues. CDR3 residues: CASSYSWASGNEQFF. The CDR3 DNA reads TGTGCCAGCAGTTACTCGTGGGCTAGCGGCAATGAGCAGTTCTTC.

The V gene is TRBV5-1, the J gene TRBJ1-4, with TRBD1 matching over 7 bases. Germline V CDR1 and CDR2: SGHRS, YFSETQ. V dropped 5 bases and J dropped 5; count of bases not matched to a gene: 6. This CDR3 is built from 14 residues. CDR3 DNA sequence: TGCGCCAGCAGTCGCGGGACAGAAAATGAAAAACTGTTTTTT. Its translation: CASSRGTENEKLFF.

The count of this clone is one. The CDR3 DNA reads as TGCGCCAGCAGCTTGACGGGCACCGGGGAGCTGTTTTTT. Protein: CASSLTGTGELFF. This chain uses TRBV5-1 with TRBJ2-2, with D unresolved. The CDR3 length is 13 residues. Germline CDR1 is SGHRS and CDR2 is YFSETQ. The germline V and J ends were trimmed by 1 base and 4 bases, with 5 bases remaining between them.

This clone was seen just once. J is TRBJ2-5 and V is TRBV7-2, with D uncertain. The CDR3 is 13 amino acids. V dropped 5 bases and J dropped 1 base, with 8 bases sitting between them. Germline CDR1 and CDR2: SGHTA and FQGNSA. The CDR3 loop reads CASSRASQETQYF. The CDR3 DNA follows: TGTGCCAGCAGCAGAGCTTCCCAAGAGACCCAGTACTTC.

The chain employs TRBV2 and TRBJ1-2; D may be TRBD1 (5 bases). This CDR3 is 13 amino acids long. V lost 11 bases and J lost 5, with 18 bases in between. The V gene's germline CDR1 is SNHLY and CDR2 FYNNEI. CDR3 residues: CASTERRQYGYTF. As DNA, the CDR3 is TGTGCCTCTACGGAAAGGAGACAGTATGGCTACACCTTC.

This clone was seen just once. The genes are TRBV6-4 and TRBJ2-3; TRBD1 matches 9 bases. Germline loops: CDR1 MRHNA, CDR2 SNTAGT. There are 15 residues in the CDR3. The V and J ends lost 6 bases and 2 bases, in that order; junction bases with no gene match: 6. CDR3 region: CASSATGGHTDTQYF. The CDR3 DNA sequence: TGTGCCAGCAGCGCGACAGGGGGGCACACAGATACGCAGTATTTT.

The genes are TRBV11-2 and TRBJ2-5; TRBD2 is a possible D gene (5 bases). Germline CDR1 reads SGHAT; CDR2 reads FQNNGV. The CDR3 length is 14 residues. V was pared by 5 bases and J by 1 base, with 11 bases between. The CDR3 region is CASSPQRSQETQYF. CDR3 sequence (DNA): TGTGCCAGCAGCCCCCAGCGGAGCCAAGAGACCCAGTACTTC.

The gene calls are TRBV2 and TRBJ1-6; D call uncertain. V was clipped by 1 base and J by 8 bases, with 15 bases between them. The germline gives CDR1 SNHLY, CDR2 FYNNEI. CDR3 length: 16 residues. The CDR3 region is CASSEGYGSPHSPLHF. CDR3 nucleotide sequence: TGTGCCAGCAGTGAAGGTTACGGGTCCCCTCATTCACCCCTCCACTTT.

The chain carries TRBV15 and TRBJ2-5; 8 bases match TRBD1. This CDR3 is built from 18 residues. Germline lookup yields CDR1 LNHNV and CDR2 YYDKDF (reference sequence). V lost 0 bases, J lost 2 bases, and 11 bases stayed unmatched. CDR3 bases: TGTGCCACCAGCAGAGACCCCTCAGGGGGCGCGGTGCAAGAGACCCAGTACTTC. It specifies CATSRDPSGGAVQETQYF.

This clone was counted a single time. The V and J genes are TRBV5-5 and TRBJ2-2; D is perhaps TRBD2 (6 bases). The CDR3 has 16 residues. Germline V CDR1 and CDR2: SGHKS, YYEKEE (reference sequence). V shed 1 base and J shed 7 bases, with 17 bases lying between them. The CDR3 region is CASSLNGGVGGGELFF. The CDR3 nucleotides read TGTGCCAGCAGCTTGAACGGGGGAGTCGGAGGCGGGGAGCTGTTTTTT.

The chain combines TRBV6-6 with TRBJ2-3, with D perhaps matching TRBD1 (5 bases). Germline V gives CDR1 MNHNY, CDR2 SVGAGI (reference sequence). Trimming removed 6 bases from V and 2 bases from J, with 9 bases in between. The CDR3 contains 13 residues. CDR3: CASRGESTDTQYF. In DNA, the CDR3 is TGTGCCAGCAGAGGGGAATCCACAGATACGCAGTATTTT.

V and J are TRBV28 and TRBJ1-5, with D unresolved. Germline V lookup: CDR1 MDHEN, CDR2 SYDVKM. Trimming removed 6 bases at V and 9 bases at J, with 15 bases between. The CDR3 length is 13 residues. CDR3 nucleotide sequence: TGTGCCAGCAGGTTAGACGAAGCGGGGCCCCAGCATTTT. This encodes CASRLDEAGPQHF.

The chain combines TRBV29-1 with TRBJ2-7; 11 nucleotides align to TRBD1. V lost 4 bases, J lost 2 bases, and 10 bases stayed unmatched. The germline V gene has CDR1 SQVTM and CDR2 ANQGSEA. The CDR3 length is 16 residues. The DNA of the CDR3 is TGCAGCGTTGGTTTAGGACAGGGGGCTCTTCCCTACGAGCAGTACTTC. It is translated as CSVGLGQGALPYEQYF.

The chain combines TRBV6-5 with TRBJ2-3, with D possibly being TRBD1 (6 bases). Germline V gene sequence: CDR1 MNHEY, CDR2 SVGAGI. V gave up 5 bases and J gave up 3 bases, with 9 bases separating them. The CDR3 loop spans 13 amino acids. CDR3 in DNA: TGTGCCAGCAGTCTACAGGGAACAGATACGCAGTATTTT. As protein: CASSLQGTDTQYF.

This chain links TRBV15 with TRBJ2-7; 15 nucleotides align to TRBD2. The CDR3 extends over 18 amino acids. From germline, CDR1 is LNHNV and CDR2 YYDKDF (reference sequence). The V gene end was trimmed by 0 bases and the J gene end by 2 bases; junction bases not matched to a gene: 5. The CDR3 is CATSRDRTSGREAYEQYF. The CDR3, as DNA: TGTGCCACCAGCAGAGATAGGACTAGCGGGAGGGAGGCCTACGAGCAGTACTTC.